Here is one TCR beta chain with its context. The data are from a study of blood T cell repertoires in COVID-19. Study background: Sites across the United States, Italy and Spain contributed samples from acute and convalescent COVID-19. From T cells, B-cell-depleted T cells, or PBMCs came the material, which was cDNA or gDNA.

Germline V gene lookup returns CDR1 MGHRA and CDR2 YSYEKL. The length of the CDR3 is 14 residues. The V end lost 1 base, the J end lost 2 bases, and 6 bases lay between the germline ends. Original processing notes: Estimates of nucleated cell counts were drawn from the amplification of reference gene primers. Generated by immunoSEQ multiplex PCR, the TCRdb table keeps only in-frame clones and is missing some. V, J and clone size derive from that table, while D and trimming were established from the DNA sequence. The data contain around 140,000 clones, roughly 84% of them singletons. The sample taken for sequencing was peripheral blood. V is TRBV4-1 and J is TRBJ1-3; no reliable D call. This TCR was recovered from a man aged 55 to 69 with acute or convalescent COVID-19. The CDR3 region is CASSQGPAGNTIYF. CDR3 coding DNA: TGCGCCAGCAGCCAAGGTCCTGCTGGAAACACCATATATTTT.